The T cell receptor beta chain under discussion was sequenced for a study of shared clonotypes between healthy human individuals. Study outcomes and limitations: Compared with clonotypes that all four donors shared, non-shared clonotypes had lower generation probabilities.

Over several immunoSEQ plates, each subset's genomic DNA was distributed in even portions. Authors' analysis steps: Filtering of immunoSEQ junctional sequences could not match full-length read filtering. Profiling relied on immunoSEQ multiplex PCR, and the TCRdb table lists in-frame clones only, not all of them. V and J calls and clone size are as listed in that table; D and trimming were resolved from the DNA. The repertoire holds 2 million to 2.5 million clones, with 85% to 95% as singletons. V was clipped by 0 bases and J by 5 bases; unmatched bases: 12. The CDR3 sequence is 19 residues long. The germline V gene encodes CDR1 MGHRA and CDR2 YSYEKL. Comment on this clone: Its specificity is unknown.

Naive CD8 cells, CD45RO-negative and positively selected for CCR7, excluded terminally differentiated effector memory CD45RA+ cells. This TCR was sampled from a man younger than 30 in good health. V usage is TRBV4-1 and J usage is TRBJ2-5; TRBD2 matches at 13 bases. Specimen: naive CD8+ T cells sorted from blood. CDR3 sequence: CASSQERGLGTSGKETQYF. CDR3 nucleotide sequence: TGCGCCAGCAGCCAAGAGCGGGGTCTTGGGACTAGCGGGAAGGAGACCCAGTACTTC.